These 9 T cell receptor beta chains came from one sample sequenced in a study of shared clonotypes between healthy human individuals. Measured with immunoSEQ multiplex PCR; TCRdb has only the in-frame clones, and not every one. The sample consists of some 2.3 million clones, approximately 93% of them appearing once. The sequenced sample was naive CD4+ T cells from PBMCs. Subset denoted: CD45RA+ positively selected. The origin of the receptors is a man between 18 and 35 years old in good health. Some clones in this sample may be carry-over from other donors' samples.

This clone has just one count. For the CDR3, the DNA is TGTGCCAGCAGTTTTTTCAGCGGTCAGGCCCAGTACTTC. Translated: CASSFFSGQAQYF. The chain combines TRBV27 with TRBJ2-5; maybe TRBD2 (5 bases). This CDR3 has 13 residues. The V end lost 3 bases, the J end lost 9 bases, and 14 bases lay between the germline ends. Germline V gives CDR1 MNHEY, CDR2 SMNVEV (reference sequence).

V and J are TRBV28 and TRBJ2-7, with a tentative D call TRBD2 (5 bases). The germline gives CDR1 MDHEN, CDR2 SYDVKM. CDR3 size: 13 residues. With 6 bases removed from V and 3 bases from J, the gap between germline ends came to 12 bases. CDR3 amino acids: CASSRPGNYEQYF. Written as DNA, the CDR3 is TGTGCCAGCAGCCGGCCGGGGAACTACGAGCAGTACTTC.

With respect to this clone: The sample contains more than one DNA sequence encoding this CDR3. The CDR3 bases are TGTGCCAGCAGCCCTACAGGGTCCTACGAGCAGTACTTC. Its protein product is CASSPTGSYEQYF. The V call is TRBV7-3, the J call TRBJ2-7; TRBD1 might be the D (6 bases). Trimming removed 5 bases at V and 1 base at J, with 9 bases between. CDR1 SGHTA and CDR2 FQGTGA come from the germline V gene. The CDR3 length is 13 residues.

This clone has just one count. This chain uses TRBV5-4 with TRBJ2-1; perhaps D is TRBD1 or TRBD2 (5 bases each). Germline V gives CDR1 SGHNT, CDR2 YYREEE (reference sequence). V was shortened by 3 bases and J by 3 bases, with 7 bases between the two germline ends. The CDR3 contains 13 residues. The CDR3 DNA is TGTGCCAGCAGCTGGGGGTTCTACAATGAGCAGTTCTTC. This translates into CASSWGFYNEQFF.

V usage is TRBV5-1 and J usage is TRBJ2-7; 9 bases map to TRBD1. V was clipped by 5 bases and J by 6 bases; unmatched bases: 3. The germline V gene encodes CDR1 SGHRS and CDR2 YFSETQ. This CDR3 has 12 residues. For the CDR3, the DNA is TGCGCCAGCAGAACAGGGGGCTCCGAGCAGTACTTC. Its protein product is CASRTGGSEQYF.

The rearrangement links TRBV28 to TRBJ1-2; maybe TRBD1 (5 bases). Looked up from germline, CDR1 is MDHEN and CDR2 is SYDVKM. The CDR3 has 15 residues. V was trimmed by 2 bases and J by 5 bases, leaving 15 bases between them. The CDR3 sequence is CASSLAGTGGYGYTF. The CDR3 nucleotides are TGTGCCAGCAGTTTAGCAGGGACGGGGGGGTATGGCTACACCTTC.

The chain recombines TRBV30 with TRBJ2-6; 11 nucleotides align to TRBD1. This CDR3 comprises 17 residues. The germline V gene has CDR1 GTSNPN and CDR2 SVGIG (reference sequence). V was clipped by 3 bases and J by 3 bases; unmatched bases: 7. CDR3 loop: CAWSFGQGALGANVLTF. CDR3 coding DNA: TGTGCCTGGAGCTTTGGACAGGGGGCGCTTGGGGCCAACGTCCTGACTTTC.

This clone has just one count. The chain recombines TRBV6-6 with TRBJ1-2, with 7 nucleotides matching TRBD1. Per germline, CDR1 MNHNY and CDR2 SVGAGI (reference sequence). The CDR3 is made up of 12 amino acids. V trimming: 7 bases; J trimming: 7 bases; junction bases outside the gene matches: 6. For the CDR3, the DNA is TGTGCCAGCACGTGGCAGGGGGGTGGCTACACCTTC. Residues: CASTWQGGGYTF.

The gene calls are TRBV4-1 and TRBJ2-2; 12 bases agree with TRBD1. Germline V gene data show CDR1 as MGHRA and CDR2 as YSYEKL. The CDR3 sequence is 17 residues long. After removal of 6 bases from V and 8 bases from J, the junction contained 13 bases not matched to a gene. The DNA for the CDR3 is TGCGCCAGCAGGACGTCGGGACAGGGGGCTAAGAGGGGGGAGCTGTTTTTT. Its translation is CASRTSGQGAKRGELFF.